Listed below are T cell receptor beta chains from one sample, sequenced in a study of cytomegalovirus exposure and HLA in healthy donors. Data came from immunoSEQ multiplex PCR; TCRdb stores just in-frame clones and leaves some out. There are over 200,000 clones in the sample; more than 75% occur only once, and approximately 3.8% lies in the top ten. Source material: PBMCs. The receptors come from a male donor in good health and CMV-seronegative. CDR3s include the opening cysteine and the closing phenylalanine or tryptophan. The D gene is left open where the match is weak. Clone size is given for some rows only: seen once, a few or many times, or a class if the clone is expanded.

TRBV6-1,NA,NA,TRBJ2-5,CASSEADSYQETQYF,TGTGCCAGCAGTGAAGCCGACAGTTACCAAGAGACCCAGTACTTC
TRBV28,once,TRBD2,TRBJ2-5,CASSTLEGGETQYF,TGTGCCAGCAGCACCTTGGAGGGAGGGGAGACCCAGTACTTC
TRBV2,NA,NA,TRBJ2-3,CASSLEGTQYF,TGTGCCAGCTCCCTCGAGGGTACGCAGTATTTT
TRBV7-2,NA,NA,TRBJ1-4,CASSLESRGIGEKLFF,TGTGCCAGCAGCTTAGAGTCACGGGGTATTGGAGAAAAACTGTTTTTT
TRBV9,NA,TRBD2,TRBJ2-1,CASSVGDYTNNEQFF,TGTGCCAGCAGCGTAGGGGACTATACAAACAATGAGCAGTTCTTC
TRBV10-3,once,NA,TRBJ1-1,CATTDWLKITEAFF,TGTGCCACCACCGACTGGCTAAAAATCACTGAAGCTTTCTTT
TRBV27,NA,TRBD2,TRBJ2-7,CASSLTSGSPYEQYF,TGTGCCAGCAGTCTAACTAGCGGGAGTCCCTACGAGCAGTACTTC
TRBV2,NA,TRBD2,TRBJ2-1,CASRGRLAGTVNEQFF,TGTGCCAGCAGGGGAAGACTAGCGGGAACCGTGAATGAGCAGTTCTTC
TRBV5-8,NA,NA,TRBJ2-5,CASSLLVGSQETQYF,TGTGCCAGCAGCTTGCTGGTGGGGAGTCAAGAGACCCAGTACTTC
TRBV5-1,NA,NA,TRBJ1-1,CASSVNKGGAEAFF,TGCGCCAGCAGCGTAAACAAAGGTGGGGCCGAAGCTTTCTTT
TRBV6-6,few,TRBD2,TRBJ2-7,CASSRLPTSGVHEQYF,TGTGCCAGCAGCCGCCTTCCGACTAGCGGGGTACACGAGCAGTACTTC
TRBV4-2,NA,TRBD2,TRBJ2-3,CASSEAPGGTSDTQYF,TGTGCCAGCAGTGAAGCACCGGGGGGGACTTCAGATACGCAGTATTTT
TRBV6-4,NA,NA,TRBJ1-5,CASSGMWGPGGNQPQHF,TGTGCCAGCAGTGGGATGTGGGGGCCTGGGGGCAATCAGCCCCAGCATTTT
TRBV27,NA,TRBD1,TRBJ1-6,CASSFFLLRDRLNSPLHF,TGTGCCAGCAGTTTTTTCTTACTCCGGGACAGGCTCAATTCACCCCTCCACTTT
TRBV9,NA,NA,TRBJ1-4,CASSAESMDEKLFF,TGTGCCAGCAGCGCCGAGAGCATGGATGAAAAACTGTTTTTT
TRBV27,NA,TRBD1,TRBJ2-7,CASSLSWLGTGYHEQYF,TGTGCCAGCAGTTTATCCTGGCTTGGGACAGGGTACCACGAGCAGTACTTC
TRBV25-1,NA,TRBD2,TRBJ2-2,CASSEEHSGRGHPGELFF,TGTGCCAGCAGTGAAGAGCACAGCGGGAGGGGACACCCCGGGGAGCTGTTTTTT
TRBV27,NA,TRBD1,TRBJ2-7,CASSSPGQGTYEQYF,TGTGCCAGCAGTTCCCCGGGACAGGGAACCTACGAGCAGTACTTC
TRBV6-1,NA,NA,TRBJ1-1,CASSSYTNTEAFF,TGTGCCAGCAGTTCATACACGAACACTGAAGCTTTCTTT
TRBV27,NA,TRBD2,TRBJ2-3,CASSLSMAGGGRYTQYF,TGTGCCAGCAGTTTATCTATGGCGGGAGGCGGTCGGTATACGCAGTATTTT
TRBV19,NA,NA,TRBJ2-5,CASSHLGQEQETQYF,TGTGCCAGTAGTCATTTGGGACAAGAACAAGAGACCCAGTACTTC
TRBV2,few,TRBD1,TRBJ1-4,CASSPGTGVEKLFF,TGTGCCAGCAGCCCCGGGACAGGGGTTGAAAAACTGTTTTTT
TRBV7-2,NA,NA,TRBJ2-7,CASSLELLDSGYEQYF,TGTGCCAGCAGCTTAGAATTACTGGACAGCGGCTACGAGCAGTACTTC
TRBV19,NA,TRBD2,TRBJ2-2,CASSITQFSGRIYPGELFF,TGTGCCAGTAGTATTACCCAGTTTAGCGGGAGAATTTATCCCGGGGAGCTGTTTTTT
TRBV7-8,NA,TRBD2,TRBJ2-3,CASSPGGPTDTQYF,TGTGCCAGCAGCCCGGGGGGTCCCACAGATACGCAGTATTTT
TRBV27,NA,NA,TRBJ1-2,CASSLLRTDSNYGYTF,TGTGCCAGCAGTTTACTAAGGACAGATTCTAACTATGGCTACACCTTC
TRBV6-1,NA,NA,TRBJ1-1,CASSVGGAYIEAFF,TGTGCCAGCAGTGTCGGTGGGGCTTACATTGAAGCTTTCTTT
TRBV6-6,NA,NA,TRBJ1-2,CASTSDSVYGYTF,TGTGCCAGCACCTCAGACAGTGTCTATGGCTACACCTTC
TRBV6-6,NA,TRBD1,TRBJ1-1,CASSYGQGAFEAFF,TGTGCCAGCAGTTACGGACAGGGGGCGTTTGAAGCTTTCTTT
TRBV25-1,NA,NA,TRBJ2-3,CASSSWAMTDTQYF,TGTGCCAGCAGCTCCTGGGCTATGACAGATACGCAGTATTTT
TRBV5-1,NA,NA,TRBJ2-7,CASSLGQSEQYF,TGCGCCAGCAGCTTGGGACAGAGTGAGCAGTACTTC
TRBV6-5,NA,NA,TRBJ2-5,CASSLQFQETQYF,TGTGCCAGCAGCCTCCAGTTTCAAGAGACCCAGTACTTC
TRBV5-5,few,TRBD1,TRBJ1-1,CASSKGTGGMNTEAFF,TGTGCCAGCAGCAAGGGGACAGGGGGCATGAACACTGAAGCTTTCTTT
TRBV29-1,NA,NA,TRBJ2-1,CSVGQGESSYNEQFF,TGCAGCGTTGGCCAAGGGGAAAGCTCCTACAATGAGCAGTTCTTC
TRBV28,NA,NA,TRBJ2-1,CASSLPPLDEQFF,TGTGCCAGCAGTTTACCCCCCCTCGATGAGCAGTTCTTC
TRBV7-9,NA,NA,TRBJ1-3,CASSLAGEAGNTIYF,TGTGCCAGCAGCTTAGCCGGGGAGGCTGGAAACACCATATATTTT
TRBV19,NA,TRBD1,TRBJ2-1,CASSNRGGEQFF,TGTGCCAGTAGTAACAGGGGTGGCGAGCAGTTCTTC
TRBV6-5,few,NA,TRBJ2-1,CASSYSSGFEQFF,TGTGCCAGCAGTTACTCGTCCGGGTTTGAGCAGTTCTTC
TRBV4-1,few,TRBD2,TRBJ2-4,CASSQAGTSGIAKNIQYF,TGCGCCAGCAGCCAAGCCGGGACTAGCGGAATAGCCAAAAACATTCAGTACTTC
TRBV6-1,few,TRBD1,TRBJ2-7,CASKTGRVEQYF,TGTGCCAGCAAGACAGGGCGGGTGGAGCAGTACTTC